The rows below give T cell receptor beta chains drawn from one sample of a study of control samples from healthy donors and cancer patients. Profiled with immunoSEQ multiplex PCR; TCRdb holds only in-frame clones, not every one. The sample carries 190,000 or so clones, approximately 92% recorded once. The sample consisted of blood. Source of these receptors: a man younger than 35 in good health. The CDR3 runs from the conserved cysteine through the conserved F or W. D genes are given only for firm matches. The size of a clone is reported for some rows only, either as once, few or many, or as a class for expanded clones.

TRBJ1-6 . TRBV6-6 . TGTGCCAGCAGTACCCTAGGCTCCGGTACGGATTCACCCCTCCACTTT CASSTLGSGTDSPLHF
TRBJ1-2 once TRBV5-4 . TGTGCCAGCAGCGGGTACCGGGACATCTTAAACTATGGCTACACCTTC CASSGYRDILNYGYTF
TRBJ1-2 . TRBV29-1 . TGCAGCGTTGACGGGGAGGCAGGCTACACCTTC CSVDGEAGYTF
TRBJ1-2 . TRBV3-1/TRBV3-2 . TGTGCCAGCAGCTTTCCCGTAACCTTC CASSFPVTF
TRBJ2-7 . TRBV12-5 . TGTGCTAGTGGTTTGCCTACCTACGAGCAGTACTTC CASGLPTYEQYF
TRBJ2-5 once TRBV5-1 . TGCGCCAGCAGCTTGACAGGCCCCCAAGAGACCCAGTACTTC CASSLTGPQETQYF
TRBJ2-7 . TRBV7-8 . TGTGCCAGCAGCTTAGCGACCGGACAAGTCTGGCAGTACTTC CASSLATGQVWQYF
TRBJ2-4 . TRBV28 . TGTGCCAGCAATGACATCCGGGACAATGAGGCCAAAAACATTCAGTACTTC CASNDIRDNEAKNIQYF
TRBJ2-1 . TRBV19 TRBD1 TGTGCCAGTAGTGCCCGGGACAGGGGACACAATGAGCAGTTCTTC CASSARDRGHNEQFF
TRBJ2-3 . TRBV7-2 TRBD1 TGTGCCAGCAGCCTCAGACAGGGTATCACAGATACGCAGTATTTT CASSLRQGITDTQYF
TRBJ1-3 . TRBV30 . TGTGCCTGGAGTGAAAGAAGAGCCTCTGGAAACACCATATATTTT CAWSERRASGNTIYF
TRBJ2-1 . TRBV11-2 TRBD1 TGTGCCAGCAGCTTAAACAGGGGGCTTGCCAATGAGCAGTTCTTC CASSLNRGLANEQFF
TRBJ1-4 . TRBV7-6 TRBD1 TGTGCCAGCACCTTGGGCAAAACAGGGGGCGTCGATGAAAAACTGTTTTTT CASTLGKTGGVDEKLFF
TRBJ1-1 few TRBV2 TRBD1 TGTGCCAGCATTATGGACAGGTTGAACACTGAAGCTTTCTTT CASIMDRLNTEAFF
TRBJ2-3 once TRBV15 TRBD1 TGTGCCACCAGCAGAGATCGACAGGGAGCGCAGTATTTT CATSRDRQGAQYF
TRBJ2-1 once TRBV2 TRBD2 TGTGCCAGCAAAACTCTTAGCGGGGGGAAGCGGGATGAGCAGTTCTTC CASKTLSGGKRDEQFF